This entry concerns a single TCR beta chain. The antigen is unknown. CDR3 size: 14 residues. Trimming took 2 bases from V and 3 from J, leaving 12 bases between them. The germline V gene has CDR1 SGHKS and CDR2 YYEKEE (reference sequence). These data belong to a study of cytomegalovirus exposure and HLA in healthy donors. Study at large: A prior study identified 90 million to 120 million unique TCR beta sequences from around 180 million T cells.

General study points: The study flagged some 170 TCR beta chains as cytomegalovirus-associated. Follow-up analysis later connected one missense variant in DCLRE1C with trimming of TCR beta V- and J-genes.

The PCR made use of 60 Vbeta and 13 Jbeta primers. TCRdb's copy holds only in-frame clones and misses some; the assay was immunoSEQ multiplex PCR. The sample yields about 140,000 clones, around three quarters seen once. This sequence was found in a man aged 35-49 years in good health and CMV-seropositive. The V gene is TRBV5-5, the J gene TRBJ2-7, with a weak D call TRBD1 (5 bases). The sequenced sample consisted of PBMCs. The DNA for the CDR3 is TGTGCCAGCAGCTTCGTAGGCAGGGTCTACGAGCAGTACTTC. Translated, it gives CASSFVGRVYEQYF.